A single sample gave rise to the 32 T cell receptor beta chains below, sequenced in a study of CD8+ T cells in alopecia areata. Treatment of the sample: oral pan-JAK inhibitor, 5-10 mg twice daily. Extracted RNA was reverse transcribed into cDNA, the sequencing template. The data were produced by immunoSEQ multiplex PCR, yet TCRdb's version contains in-frame clones alone and is incomplete. The sample includes 170,000 or so clones, less than 70% of them seen just once. The sequenced sample was CD8+ T cells sorted from blood, obtained at week 24, from a patient treated with tofacitinib. Receptors were obtained from a human donor with alopecia areata.

This clone appeared a few times. J is TRBJ1-2 and V is TRBV7-3; the match to TRBD1 covers 9 bases. Germline V CDR1 and CDR2: SGHTA, FQGTGA. CDR3 size: 17 residues. V trimming: 5 bases; J trimming: 4 bases; junction bases outside the gene matches: 14. The CDR3 nucleotides read TGTGCCAGCAGCCCCGGGACAGGGTTTCCGTTCGGCTATGGCTACACCTTC. Its protein is CASSPGTGFPFGYGYTF.

The J gene is TRBJ2-7, the V gene TRBV9, with D perhaps TRBD1 or TRBD2 (5 bases each). The V end lost 3 bases, the J end lost 3 bases, and 19 bases lay between the germline ends. The CDR3 runs to 16 residues. Germline V CDR1 and CDR2: SGDLS, YYNGEE. Here the CDR3 DNA reads TGTGCCAGCAGCGAGGGGCCCGGGGCAGCGGACTACGAGCAGTACTTC. Amino acid sequence: CASSEGPGAADYEQYF.

The gene calls are TRBV7-8 and TRBJ2-3; TRBD2 aligns across 11 bases. J lost 0 bases, V lost 6 bases, and 11 bases had no gene match. The V gene's germline CDR1 is SGHVS and CDR2 FQNEAQ. The CDR3 consists of 18 residues. The CDR3 coding sequence is TGTGCCAGCAGTTTAAACCAACTAGCGGGGGCTAGCACAGATACGCAGTATTTT. Its translation: CASSLNQLAGASTDTQYF. The entire variable domain, with the rest obtained from reference TRBV7-8 and TRBJ2-3, is as follows: GAGVSQSPRYKVAKRGQDVALRCDPISGHVSLFWYQQALGQGPEFLTYFQNEAQLDKSGLPSDRFFAERPEGSVSTLKIQRTQQEDSAVYLCASSLNQLAGASTDTQYFGPGTRLTVL.

The genes are TRBV5-6 and TRBJ2-6; TRBD1 aligns across 7 bases. The CDR3 consists of 16 residues. J was trimmed by 4 bases and V by 4 bases; bases with no gene match: 8. Germline V gene data show CDR1 as SGHDT and CDR2 as YYEEEE. The CDR3 here is CASSPNRGSGANVLTF. In DNA, the CDR3 is TGTGCCAGCAGCCCCAACAGGGGTTCAGGGGCCAACGTCCTGACTTTC.

This chain joins TRBV25-1 and TRBJ1-6; D is unclear. The V gene's germline CDR1 is MGHDK and CDR2 SYGVNS. V was pared by 4 bases and J by 6 bases, with 10 bases between. The CDR3 is 14 residues long. The CDR3 protein is CASSGRAANSPLHF. The DNA for the CDR3 is TGTGCCAGCAGTGGCCGGGCCGCTAATTCACCCCTCCACTTT.

Only a few counts were recorded for this clone. The V and J genes are TRBV4-3 and TRBJ2-1; 13 bases agree with TRBD2. Germline values: CDR1 LGHNA, CDR2 YSLEER. The trim removed 1 base at V and 3 bases at J, leaving 6 bases unmatched. The CDR3 has 18 amino acids. The CDR3 coding sequence is TGCGCCAGCAGCCAAGCCCCACTAGCGGGGGGGCTCTACAATGAGCAGTTCTTC. Translation: CASSQAPLAGGLYNEQFF.

This clone has just a few counts. The rearrangement uses TRBV11-3 and TRBJ2-3, with 9 bases matching TRBD1. The CDR3 totals 15 residues. Germline assignment: CDR1 SGHNT and CDR2 YENEEA. The junction had 6 bases not matched to a gene; V was cut back by 6 bases and J by 2 bases. The CDR3 nucleotides are TGTGCCAGCAGTTCGACAGGGGGGACCACAGATACGCAGTATTTT. Translating gives CASSSTGGTTDTQYF. The full variable domain, completed using reference TRBV11-3 and TRBJ2-3, is EAGVVQSPRYKIIEKKQPVAFWCNPISGHNTLYWYLQNLGQGPELLIRYENEEAVDDSQLPKDRFSAERLKGVDSTLKIQPAELGDSAVYLCASSSTGGTTDTQYFGPGTRLTVL.

The genes are TRBV14 and TRBJ2-1; D gene uncertain. Germline lookup yields CDR1 SGHDN and CDR2 FVKESK. Trimming shortened V by 0 bases and J by 8 bases, and 2 bases separated the two germline ends. The CDR3 is 11 amino acids. The CDR3 spells CASSQDYEQFF. Here the CDR3 DNA reads TGTGCCAGCAGCCAAGACTATGAGCAGTTCTTC. The full variable domain, its missing parts supplied by reference TRBV14 and TRBJ2-1, is EAGVTQFPSHSVIEKGQTVTLRCDPISGHDNLYWYRRVMGKEIKFLLHFVKESKQDESGMPNNRFLAERTGGTYSTLKVQPAELEDSGVYFCASSQDYEQFFGPGTRLTVL.

Regarding this clone: The junction shows a germline mismatch at one end, possibly a read error. The rearrangement links TRBV30 to TRBJ2-7; possibly TRBD1 for D (6 bases). CDR3 length: 14 amino acids. The V gene's germline CDR1 is GTSNPN and CDR2 SVGIG (reference sequence). This CDR3 reads CAWTPGTSSFEQYF. CDR3 nucleotides: TGTGCCTGGACGCCCGGGACAAGCTCCTTCGAGCAGTACTTC.

The sample holds a few counts of this clone. This chain joins TRBV5-4 and TRBJ2-2, with 8 bases that match TRBD1. Germline V lookup: CDR1 SGHNT, CDR2 YYREEE (reference sequence). The V segment lost 4 bases and the J segment 1 base; nucleotides outside the gene matches: 3. The CDR3 has 15 residues. Here the CDR3 DNA reads TGTGCCAGCAGCCCCGGGACAGGGAACACCGGGGAGCTGTTTTTT. This encodes CASSPGTGNTGELFF.

V is TRBV5-6 and J is TRBJ1-1; D may be TRBD1 (6 bases). This CDR3 contains 13 residues. Germline V CDR1 and CDR2: SGHDT, YYEEEE. V dropped 0 bases and J dropped 10 bases, with 13 bases sitting between them. This CDR3 is CASSLASGDRAFF. The CDR3 bases are TGTGCCAGCAGCTTGGCTTCAGGGGATAGAGCTTTCTTT.

This clone came up a few times. V and J are TRBV19 and TRBJ1-1; the D is unclear. The CDR3 has 12 amino acids. CDR1 and CDR2 (germline): LNHDA, SQIVND (reference sequence). The germline V and J ends were trimmed by 5 bases and 8 bases, with 12 bases remaining between them. The CDR3 loop is CASSGLDREAFF. The CDR3 DNA sequence: TGTGCCAGTAGTGGCCTGGACCGGGAAGCTTTCTTT.

This chain links TRBV19 with TRBJ1-1; D remains unclear. With 4 bases removed from V and 11 bases from J, the gap between germline ends came to 20 bases. The germline V gene has CDR1 LNHDA and CDR2 SQIVND (reference sequence). The CDR3 consists of 14 residues. CDR3 sequence: CASSKMGSRKGAFF. The CDR3 region has the DNA TGTGCCAGTAGTAAGATGGGGTCCAGAAAGGGTGCTTTCTTT.

This clone was seen more than once but under ten times. V usage is TRBV29-1 and J usage is TRBJ1-2; tentative D call: TRBD1 (6 bases). With 4 bases removed from V and 4 bases from J, the gap between germline ends came to 10 bases. This CDR3 has 12 residues. The germline CDR1 and CDR2 sequences are SQVTM and ANQGSEA. CDR3 nucleotides: TGCAGCGTTGGGGCGGACAGCTATGGCTACACCTTC. The encoded protein is CSVGADSYGYTF.

This clone came up a few times. The gene calls are TRBV5-6 and TRBJ2-7; no firm D call. This CDR3 has 15 amino acids. Germline lookup yields CDR1 SGHDT and CDR2 YYEEEE. V gave up 4 bases and J gave up 2 bases, with 16 bases separating them. The CDR3 is CASSPGRLNPYEQYF. The CDR3, as DNA: TGTGCCAGCAGCCCCGGACGTCTCAACCCCTACGAGCAGTACTTC.

The chain joins TRBV7-2 to TRBJ1-4; tentatively, D is TRBD1 (6 bases). CDR3 length: 15 residues. V lost 2 bases, J lost 8 bases, and 15 bases lay in between. Germline CDR1 SGHTA, CDR2 FQGNSA. In DNA, the CDR3 is TGTGCCAGCAGCTTAATTCCGGCAGGGGCCGAAAAACTGTTTTTT. Protein sequence: CASSLIPAGAEKLFF.

The chain links TRBV6-5 to TRBJ1-1, with no clear D. Germline CDR1 is MNHEY and CDR2 is SVGAGI. Trimming took 0 bases from V and 7 from J, leaving 9 bases between them. The CDR3 has 13 residues. The CDR3 nucleotides are TGTGCCAGCAGTTACTCGGAAGGGTTTGAAGCTTTCTTT. Translation gives CASSYSEGFEAFF.

The chain couples TRBV10-1 to TRBJ2-1, with TRBD2 identical over 14 bases. This CDR3 is 18 amino acids long. V gave up 6 bases and J gave up 4 bases; unmatched junction bases: 11. The germline V gene has CDR1 WNHNN and CDR2 SYGVQD (reference sequence). The CDR3 is CASSLVTSGGAPYNEQFF. The CDR3 DNA follows: TGCGCCAGCAGCCTCGTGACTAGCGGGGGGGCCCCGTACAATGAGCAGTTCTTC.

This chain's CDR3 is CASSEVYGGGYTDTQYF. CDR3 DNA sequence: TGTGCCAGCAGTGAGGTTTATGGGGGGGGCTACACAGATACGCAGTATTTT. The chain employs TRBV2 and TRBJ2-3, with TRBD2 as a possible D gene (7 bases). The CDR3 contains 17 residues. Trimming removed 3 bases from V and 2 bases from J, with 18 bases in between. Germline V CDR1 and CDR2: SNHLY, FYNNEI. Supplemented by reference TRBV2 and TRBJ2-3, the full variable domain reads EPEVTQTPSHQVTQMGQEVILRCVPISNHLYFYWYRQILGQKVEFLVSFYNNEISEKSEIFDDQFSVERPDGSNFTLKIRSTKLEDSAMYFCASSEVYGGGYTDTQYFGPGTRLTVL.

The chain is built from TRBV5-6 and TRBJ2-7; the D gene is possibly TRBD1 (5 bases). Trimming pared 0 bases from V and 2 bases from J, leaving 9 bases between. The CDR3 length is 14 residues. The germline V gene encodes CDR1 SGHDT and CDR2 YYEEEE. The CDR3 sequence: CASSLAKGTYEQYF. The CDR3, as DNA: TGTGCCAGCAGCTTGGCCAAGGGGACCTACGAGCAGTACTTC.

This clone was observed a few times. This sequence joins TRBV5-1 and TRBJ1-2; possibly TRBD1 for D (6 bases). Trimming removed 1 base from V and 3 bases from J, with 16 bases in between. Germline V gene data show CDR1 as SGHRS and CDR2 as YFSETQ. The CDR3 spans 16 residues. CDR3 residues: CASSLSSEGVDYGYTF. The DNA of the CDR3 is TGCGCCAGCAGCTTGAGCTCGGAGGGGGTCGACTATGGCTACACCTTC.

This clone was counted a few times. The gene calls are TRBV27 and TRBJ1-6; D remains ambiguous. V gave up 7 bases and J gave up 7 bases, with 14 bases separating them. CDR3 size: 14 residues. Germline assignment: CDR1 MNHEY and CDR2 SMNVEV (reference sequence). In DNA, the CDR3 is TGTGCCAGCAAACCCCCGGGGAGAAATTCACCCCTCCACTTT. The encoded protein is CASKPPGRNSPLHF.

This clone was detected only a few times. The V and J genes are TRBV4-3 and TRBJ1-4, with 7 positions matching TRBD1. Germline assignment: CDR1 LGHNA and CDR2 YSLEER. The CDR3 consists of 14 residues. The V segment lost 5 bases and the J segment 5 bases; nucleotides outside the gene matches: 5. The CDR3, as DNA: TGCGCCAGCAGCGGGGACAGACGCAATGAAAAACTGTTTTTT. Its translation is CASSGDRRNEKLFF.

This chain uses TRBV10-3 with TRBJ2-5, with 11 bases aligning to TRBD2. The CDR3 spans 17 residues. The germline V gene encodes CDR1 ENHRY and CDR2 SYGVKD. The J segment lost 5 bases and the V segment lost 7 bases, leaving 15 bases of the junction unmatched. CDR3: CAIILTSGGQGLETQYF. The CDR3, as DNA: TGTGCCATCATTTTAACTAGCGGGGGCCAGGGGTTGGAGACCCAGTACTTC.

The sample holds a few counts of this clone. This chain uses TRBV29-1 with TRBJ2-1, with TRBD1 matching 7 bases. Germline CDR1 and CDR2: SQVTM and ANQGSEA. This CDR3 has 13 amino acids. Losses at the gene ends were 6 bases for V and 7 bases for J; bases not matched to a gene: 9. The CDR3 region is CSVVTGDRNEQFF. CDR3 nucleotides: TGCAGCGTAGTTACAGGGGACCGTAATGAGCAGTTCTTC.

This clone has only one observation. The chain couples TRBV15 to TRBJ2-3, with D perhaps matching TRBD2 (5 bases). This CDR3 spans 14 amino acids. V was clipped by 5 bases and J by 6 bases, with 15 bases between them. Looked up from germline, CDR1 is LNHNV and CDR2 is YYDKDF (reference sequence). The CDR3 coding sequence is TGTGCCACCAGCGTGGAGCGGAACCGGGATACGCAGTATTTT. It yields the protein CATSVERNRDTQYF. Combining the CDR3 with reference TRBV15 and TRBJ2-3 gives the whole variable domain DAMVIQNPRYQVTQFGKPVTLSCSQTLNHNVMYWYQQKSSQAPKLLFHYYDKDFNNEADTPDNFQSRRPNTSFCFLDIRSPGLGDTAMYLCATSVERNRDTQYFGPGTRLTVL.

This clone came up a few times. The rearrangement joins TRBV19 to TRBJ1-4; D unclear. The V gene lost 8 bases and the J gene lost 10 bases, with 14 bases spanning the gap. The V gene's germline CDR1 is LNHDA and CDR2 SQIVND (reference sequence). This CDR3 has 12 residues. Written as DNA, the CDR3 is TGTGCCAGTGAGCCCCCTACGGGAAAACTGTTTTTT. Translating it yields CASEPPTGKLFF. Using reference TRBV19 and TRBJ1-4 for the parts outside the CDR3, the full variable domain is DGGITQSPKYLFRKEGQNVTLSCEQNLNHDAMYWYRQDPGQGLRLIYYSQIVNDFQKGDIAEGYSVSREKKESFPLTVTSAQKNPTAFYLCASEPPTGKLFFGSGTQLSVL.

This sequence joins TRBV5-6 and TRBJ2-2; D ambiguous. This CDR3 contains 13 residues. The germline gives CDR1 SGHDT, CDR2 YYEEEE. V shed 0 bases and J shed 6 bases, with 6 bases lying between them. CDR3 bases: TGTGCCAGCAGCTTGGGGGATCCCGGGGAGCTGTTTTTT. This gives the protein CASSLGDPGELFF.

The chain carries TRBV5-1 and TRBJ1-1; D gene unclear. This CDR3 comprises 13 residues. Germline V gene lookup returns CDR1 SGHRS and CDR2 YFSETQ. V was pared by 1 base and J by 7 bases, with 11 bases between. The CDR3 DNA reads TGCGCCAGCAGCTTGAATCAACTCGGTGAAGCTTTCTTT. It is translated as CASSLNQLGEAFF.

The chain carries TRBV28 and TRBJ2-7, with D perhaps matching TRBD1 (6 bases). Germline V CDR1 and CDR2: MDHEN, SYDVKM. With 4 bases removed from V and 4 bases from J, the gap between germline ends came to 11 bases. The CDR3 is 13 residues long. The CDR3 coding sequence is TGTGCCAGCAGTTCCGGCAGGGGATACGAGCAGTACTTC. The encoded protein is CASSSGRGYEQYF.

This clone was seen more than once but under ten times. The rearrangement links TRBV4-1 to TRBJ1-4, with a possible D match to TRBD1 (5 bases). The V end was cut by 5 bases, the J end by 2 bases, with 15 bases between. The CDR3 spans 16 residues. Germline values: CDR1 MGHRA, CDR2 YSYEKL. The CDR3 sequence: CASSGLPGLTNEKLFF. CDR3 DNA: TGCGCCAGCAGCGGGCTGCCAGGGTTGACTAATGAAAAACTGTTTTTT.

This clone was seen a handful of times. V is TRBV6-6 and J is TRBJ1-1; D remains unclear. V lost 5 bases and J 2 bases, leaving 12 bases between the germline ends. There are 14 residues in the CDR3. Per germline, CDR1 MNHNY and CDR2 SVGAGI (reference sequence). CDR3 in DNA: TGTGCCAGCAGTCCTCAGGACGGAAACACTGAAGCTTTCTTT. Translating gives CASSPQDGNTEAFF.